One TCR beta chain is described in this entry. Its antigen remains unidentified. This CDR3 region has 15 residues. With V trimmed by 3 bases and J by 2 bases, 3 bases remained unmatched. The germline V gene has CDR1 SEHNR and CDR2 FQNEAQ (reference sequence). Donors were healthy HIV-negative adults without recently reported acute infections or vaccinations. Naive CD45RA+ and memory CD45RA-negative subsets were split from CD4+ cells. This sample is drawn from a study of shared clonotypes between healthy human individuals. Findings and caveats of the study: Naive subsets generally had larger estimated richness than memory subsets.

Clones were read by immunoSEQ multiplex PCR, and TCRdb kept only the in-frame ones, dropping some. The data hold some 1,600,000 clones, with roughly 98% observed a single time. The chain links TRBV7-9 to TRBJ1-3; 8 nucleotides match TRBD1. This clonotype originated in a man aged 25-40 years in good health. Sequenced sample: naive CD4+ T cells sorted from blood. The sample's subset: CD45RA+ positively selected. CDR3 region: CASSFGTGPGNTIYF. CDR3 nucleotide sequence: TGTGCCAGCAGCTTCGGGACAGGACCTGGAAACACCATATATTTT.